Judged by abundance, the clone carrying this TCR beta chain is medium-sized. Its antigen is not identified. This specimen comes from a study of neurological immune-mediated disorders. Whole-study results and caveats: CDR3 amino acid sequences of expanded clones were not shared across subjects, a result suggesting private repertoires in all groups.

The germline CDR1 and CDR2 sequences are LGHDT and YNNKEL (reference sequence). The germline V and J ends were trimmed by 3 bases and 2 bases, with 7 bases remaining between them. The CDR3 consists of 13 residues. Each CDR3 protein is one row after TCRdb ran MiXCR on the 5' RACE reads. The repertoire has about 30,000 distinct CDR3 sequences, around 5.9% of them found once; the top ten carry around 2%. The group of healthy controls was made up of people who were blood bank volunteers in Maryland, USA. The sorted libraries were made from 750,000 to 1,000,000 CD4+ or CD8+ T cells. The receptor's source is a woman in her forties or fifties in good health. The sample consisted of CD4+ T cells from blood. The V call is TRBV3-1, the J call TRBJ1-2; D not certain. The CDR3 spells CASSQGRNYGYTF. CDR3 coding DNA: TGTGCCAGCAGCCAGGGCCGAAACTATGGCTACACCTTC.